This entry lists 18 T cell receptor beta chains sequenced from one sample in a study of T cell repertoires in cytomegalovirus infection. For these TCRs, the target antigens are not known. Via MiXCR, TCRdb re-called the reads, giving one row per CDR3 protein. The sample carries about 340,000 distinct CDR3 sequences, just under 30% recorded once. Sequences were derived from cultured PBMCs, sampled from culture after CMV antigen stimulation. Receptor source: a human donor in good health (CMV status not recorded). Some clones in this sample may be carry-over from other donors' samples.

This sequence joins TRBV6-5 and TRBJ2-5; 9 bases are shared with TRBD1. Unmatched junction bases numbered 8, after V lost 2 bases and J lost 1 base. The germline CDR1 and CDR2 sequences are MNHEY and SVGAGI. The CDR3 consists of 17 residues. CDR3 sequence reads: CASSYRPQGAIQETQYF. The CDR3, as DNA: TGTGCCAGCAGTTACAGACCACAGGGGGCTATCCAAGAGACCCAGTACTTC.

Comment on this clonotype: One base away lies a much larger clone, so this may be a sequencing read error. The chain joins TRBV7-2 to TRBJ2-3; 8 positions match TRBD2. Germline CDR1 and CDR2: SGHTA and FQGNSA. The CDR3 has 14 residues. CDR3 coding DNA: TGTGCCAGCAGCCCTTTAGCGGGAACAGATACGCGGTATTTT. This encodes CASSPLAGTDTRYF.

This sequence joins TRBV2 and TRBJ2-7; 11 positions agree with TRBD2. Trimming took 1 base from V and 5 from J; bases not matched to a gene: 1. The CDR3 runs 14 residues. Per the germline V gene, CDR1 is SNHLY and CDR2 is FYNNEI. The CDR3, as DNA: TGTGCCAGCAGTGAAGTACTAGCGGGGGACGAGCAGTACTTC. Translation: CASSEVLAGDEQYF.

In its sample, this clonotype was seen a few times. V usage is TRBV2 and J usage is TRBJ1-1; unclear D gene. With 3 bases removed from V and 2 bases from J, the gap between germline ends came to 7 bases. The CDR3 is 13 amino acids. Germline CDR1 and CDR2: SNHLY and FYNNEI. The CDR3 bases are TGTGCCAGCAGTGAGGACTTTAACACTGAAGCTTTCTTT. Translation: CASSEDFNTEAFF.

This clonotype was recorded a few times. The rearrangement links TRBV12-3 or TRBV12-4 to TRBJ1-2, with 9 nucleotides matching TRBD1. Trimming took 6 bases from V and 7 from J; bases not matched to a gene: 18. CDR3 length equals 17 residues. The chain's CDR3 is CASRQERGTGWGGGYTF. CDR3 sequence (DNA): TGTGCCAGCAGGCAGGAGCGTGGGACAGGGTGGGGCGGTGGCTACACCTTC.

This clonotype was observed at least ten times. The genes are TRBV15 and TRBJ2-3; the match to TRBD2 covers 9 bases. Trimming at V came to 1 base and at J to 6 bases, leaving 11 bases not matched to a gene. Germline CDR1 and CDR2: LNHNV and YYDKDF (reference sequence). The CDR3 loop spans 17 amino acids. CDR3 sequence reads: CATSRGSMSSGSDTQYF. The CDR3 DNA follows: TGTGCCACCAGCAGAGGCTCAATGAGTAGCGGGAGCGATACGCAGTATTTT.

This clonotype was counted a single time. In DNA, the CDR3 is TGTGCCAGCAGCCTTTTTCGGGGCGAAGGTGAAGCTTTCTTT. Encoded protein: CASSLFRGEGEAFF. The chain uses TRBV12-3 or TRBV12-4 and TRBJ1-1; a possible D gene is TRBD1 (5 bases). V dropped 6 bases and J dropped 7 bases, with 18 bases sitting between them. This CDR3 has 14 residues.

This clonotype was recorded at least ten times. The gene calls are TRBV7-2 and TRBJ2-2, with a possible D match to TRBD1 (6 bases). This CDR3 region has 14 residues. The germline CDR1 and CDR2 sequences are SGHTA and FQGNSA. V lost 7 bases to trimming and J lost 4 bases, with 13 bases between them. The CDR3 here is CASTVDRRTGELFF. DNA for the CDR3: TGTGCCAGCACCGTAGACAGGCGCACCGGGGAGCTGTTTTTT.

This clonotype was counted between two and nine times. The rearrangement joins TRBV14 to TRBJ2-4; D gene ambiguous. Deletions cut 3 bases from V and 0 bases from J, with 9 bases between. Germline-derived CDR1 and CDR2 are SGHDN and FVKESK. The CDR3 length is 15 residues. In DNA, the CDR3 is TGTGCCAGCAGCCATTTTGGAGAAGCCAAAAACATTCAGTACTTC. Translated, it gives CASSHFGEAKNIQYF.

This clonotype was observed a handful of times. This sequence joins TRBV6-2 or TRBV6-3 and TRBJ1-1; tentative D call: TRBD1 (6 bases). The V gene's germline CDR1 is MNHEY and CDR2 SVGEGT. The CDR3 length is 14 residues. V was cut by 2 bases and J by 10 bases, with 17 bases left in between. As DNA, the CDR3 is TGTGCCAGCAGTTACGACGGGGGCCGCTCAGTAGCTTTCTTT. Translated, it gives CASSYDGGRSVAFF.

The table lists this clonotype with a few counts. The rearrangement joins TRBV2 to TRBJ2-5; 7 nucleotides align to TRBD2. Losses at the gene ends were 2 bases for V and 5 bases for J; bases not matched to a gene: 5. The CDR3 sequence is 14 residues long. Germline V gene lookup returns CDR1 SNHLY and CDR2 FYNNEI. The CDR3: CASSEPGGRETQYF. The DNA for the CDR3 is TGTGCCAGCAGTGAACCGGGAGGTCGGGAGACCCAGTACTTC.

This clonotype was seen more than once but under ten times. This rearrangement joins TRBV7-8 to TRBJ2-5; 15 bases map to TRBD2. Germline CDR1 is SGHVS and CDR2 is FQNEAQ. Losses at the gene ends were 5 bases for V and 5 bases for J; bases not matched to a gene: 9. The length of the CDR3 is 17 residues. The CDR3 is CASSPGLAGGPWETQYF. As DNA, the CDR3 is TGTGCCAGCAGCCCAGGACTAGCGGGGGGGCCGTGGGAGACCCAGTACTTC.

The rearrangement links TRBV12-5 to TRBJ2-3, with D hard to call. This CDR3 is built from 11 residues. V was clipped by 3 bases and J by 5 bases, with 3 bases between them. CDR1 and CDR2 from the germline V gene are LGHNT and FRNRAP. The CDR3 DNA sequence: TGTGCTAGTGGTTTTGGAGATACGCAGTATTTT. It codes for CASGFGDTQYF.

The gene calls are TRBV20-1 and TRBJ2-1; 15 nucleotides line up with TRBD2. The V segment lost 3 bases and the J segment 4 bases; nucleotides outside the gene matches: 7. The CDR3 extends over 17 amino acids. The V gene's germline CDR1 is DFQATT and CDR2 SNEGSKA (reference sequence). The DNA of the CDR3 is TGCAGTGCTAGTCCAGGGACTAGCGGGAGGAAGTACAATGAGCAGTTCTTC. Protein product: CSASPGTSGRKYNEQFF.

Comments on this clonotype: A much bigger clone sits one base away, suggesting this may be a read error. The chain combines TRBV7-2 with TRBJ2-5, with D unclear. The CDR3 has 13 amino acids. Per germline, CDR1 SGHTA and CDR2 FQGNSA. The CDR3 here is CASNLDRQETQYF. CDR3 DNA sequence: TGTGCCAGCAACTTAGATCGCCAAGAGACCCAGTACTTC.

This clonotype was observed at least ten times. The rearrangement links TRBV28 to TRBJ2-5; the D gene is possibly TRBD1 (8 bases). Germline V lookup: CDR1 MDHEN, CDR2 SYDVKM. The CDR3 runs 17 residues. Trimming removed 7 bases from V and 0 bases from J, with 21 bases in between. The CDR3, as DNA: TGTGCCAGCACCGGACAGGGAGGGGGTGGACACCAAGAGACCCAGTACTTC. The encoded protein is CASTGQGGGGHQETQYF.

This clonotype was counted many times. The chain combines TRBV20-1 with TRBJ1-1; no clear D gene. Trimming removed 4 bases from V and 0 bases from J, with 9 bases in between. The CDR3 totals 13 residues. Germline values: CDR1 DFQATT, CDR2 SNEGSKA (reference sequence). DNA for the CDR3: TGCAGTGCTAAACACAGCATGAACACTGAAGCTTTCTTT. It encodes CSAKHSMNTEAFF.

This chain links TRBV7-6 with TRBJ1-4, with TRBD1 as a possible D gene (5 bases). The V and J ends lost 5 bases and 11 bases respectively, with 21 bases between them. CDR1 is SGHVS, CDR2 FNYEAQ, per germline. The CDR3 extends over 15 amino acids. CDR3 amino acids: CASSPSPGTPIKLFF. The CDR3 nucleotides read TGTGCCAGCAGCCCCTCACCCGGGACCCCAATTAAACTGTTTTTT.